The subject of this entry is one T cell receptor beta chain. Its antigen is still unknown. V was clipped by 5 bases and J by 3 bases, with 10 bases between them. Per the germline V gene, CDR1 is SGHVS and CDR2 is FQNEAQ. The CDR3 is made up of 13 amino acids. This sample was included in a study of response to subunit inactivated influenza vaccine. Study conclusions and caveats: Only a handful of new T cells, the authors suggested, are recruited with each seasonal influenza vaccination.

TCRdb itself ran the RT-PCR reads through MiXCR, one entry per CDR3 protein. The data contain around 710,000 distinct CDR3 sequences, about 15% of them singletons. The receptor was isolated from a man aged 45-65 years who received an inactivated influenza vaccine. The chain joins TRBV7-8 to TRBJ1-1; D call uncertain. Specimen: PBMCs from blood, collected roughly 2 weeks before vaccination. The CDR3 is CASSLPRDTEAFF. In nucleotides, the CDR3 is TGTGCCAGCAGCCTCCCCCGGGACACTGAAGCTTTCTTT.